What follows are 10 T cell receptor beta chains derived from one specimen sequenced in a study of neurological immune-mediated disorders. Each CDR3 protein is one row after TCRdb ran MiXCR on the 5' RACE reads. The top ten clones hold 5.9% of a sample with over 45,000 distinct CDR3 sequences, 3% to 4% of them seen once. Sequenced sample: PBMCs. The receptors were sampled from a man aged 35-49 years with multiple sclerosis.

At least ten counts were recorded for this clonotype. The chain employs TRBV5-1 and TRBJ1-1; D remains unclear. This CDR3 region has 15 residues. Germline assignment: CDR1 SGHRS and CDR2 YFSETQ. The ends were cut back, 0 bases at V and 1 base at J, with 10 bases in the middle. In DNA, the CDR3 is TGCGCCAGCAGCTTGGGGGTCAGCGAGAACACTGAAGCTTTCTTT. It yields the protein CASSLGVSENTEAFF.

This clonotype was counted many times. The rearrangement uses TRBV10-1 and TRBJ2-7; D ambiguous. The CDR3 has 14 residues. Germline V gene lookup returns CDR1 WNHNN and CDR2 SYGVQD (reference sequence). Trimming pared 0 bases from V and 6 bases from J, leaving 12 bases between. CDR3 coding DNA: TGCGCCAGCAGTGAGTCGGTCCTGTGGGGCGAGCAGTACTTC. This codes for CASSESVLWGEQYF.

This clonotype was recorded a few times. The V call is TRBV6-5, the J call TRBJ2-2; the D gene is possibly TRBD1 (6 bases). The germline CDR1 and CDR2 sequences are MNHEY and SVGAGI. V dropped 6 bases and J dropped 5 bases, with 13 bases sitting between them. The CDR3 covers 14 residues. As DNA, the CDR3 is TGTGCCAGCAGCCCCAGGGGATATACCGGGGAGCTGTTTTTT. Encoded protein: CASSPRGYTGELFF.

This clonotype has a count of ten or more. V and J are TRBV10-3 and TRBJ2-7; 8 bases line up with TRBD1. V trimming: 6 bases; J trimming: 5 bases; junction bases outside the gene matches: 9. This CDR3 region has 14 residues. CDR1 is ENHRY, CDR2 SYGVKD, per germline. The CDR3: CAISKTTGAHEQYF. As DNA, the CDR3 is TGTGCCATCAGCAAAACGACAGGGGCCCACGAGCAGTACTTC.

This clonotype has at least ten counts. The chain carries TRBV5-1 and TRBJ1-6, with a possible D match to TRBD1 (6 bases). V dropped 4 bases and J dropped 7 bases, with 15 bases sitting between them. Germline assignment: CDR1 SGHRS and CDR2 YFSETQ. The CDR3 spans 15 residues. The CDR3 region is CASSGHGDMNSPLHF. Written as DNA, the CDR3 is TGCGCCAGCAGCGGGCACGGGGACATGAATTCACCCCTCCACTTT.

This clonotype was recorded many times. The chain is built from TRBV15 and TRBJ2-5, with D tentatively TRBD1 or TRBD2 (5 bases each). The CDR3 is 14 amino acids. Trimming cost V 1 base and J 3 bases, with 9 bases left between them. Germline loops: CDR1 LNHNV, CDR2 YYDKDF (reference sequence). The CDR3 DNA reads TGTGCCACCAGCAGAGGGCAGGGAGAAGAGACCCAGTACTTC. Translating gives CATSRGQGEETQYF.

This clonotype was seen repeatedly, ten times or more. The V gene is TRBV28, the J gene TRBJ2-3, with D possibly matching TRBD2 (7 bases). Germline CDR1 and CDR2: MDHEN and SYDVKM. V was clipped by 3 bases and J by 1 base, with 14 bases between them. The length of the CDR3 is 16 residues. Here the CDR3 DNA reads TGTGCCAGCAGTTTTACGGCGGGGGCCCGCACAGATACGCAGTATTTT. Translated: CASSFTAGARTDTQYF.

This clonotype was picked up many times. The V call is TRBV5-6, the J call TRBJ2-6, with D uncertain. This CDR3 spans 17 amino acids. Per germline, CDR1 SGHDT and CDR2 YYEEEE. Between the trimmed V and J ends, which lost 2 bases and 0 bases, there was a span of 12 bases. As DNA, the CDR3 is TGTGCCAGCAGCTTAATCGGCACCCCCTCTGGGGCCAACGTCCTGACTTTC. It specifies CASSLIGTPSGANVLTF.

This clonotype was counted many times. The V and J genes are TRBV20-1 and TRBJ2-5, with 8 bases lining up with TRBD1. This CDR3 spans 15 amino acids. Looked up from germline, CDR1 is DFQATT and CDR2 is SNEGSKA (reference sequence). V was clipped by 2 bases and J by 2 bases; unmatched bases: 7. CDR3 sequence (DNA): TGCAGTGCTAGAAACCCGGACAGGGTTCAAGAGACCCAGTACTTC. This translates into CSARNPDRVQETQYF.

The table lists this clonotype with many counts. The rearrangement links TRBV30 to TRBJ2-1; 7 bases align to TRBD1. There are 13 residues in the CDR3. Germline CDR1 reads GTSNPN; CDR2 reads SVGIG (reference sequence). Trimming took 5 bases from V and 8 from J; bases not matched to a gene: 9. The CDR3 loop is CAWGGQARDEQFF. Written as DNA, the CDR3 is TGTGCCTGGGGAGGACAGGCACGGGATGAGCAGTTCTTC.